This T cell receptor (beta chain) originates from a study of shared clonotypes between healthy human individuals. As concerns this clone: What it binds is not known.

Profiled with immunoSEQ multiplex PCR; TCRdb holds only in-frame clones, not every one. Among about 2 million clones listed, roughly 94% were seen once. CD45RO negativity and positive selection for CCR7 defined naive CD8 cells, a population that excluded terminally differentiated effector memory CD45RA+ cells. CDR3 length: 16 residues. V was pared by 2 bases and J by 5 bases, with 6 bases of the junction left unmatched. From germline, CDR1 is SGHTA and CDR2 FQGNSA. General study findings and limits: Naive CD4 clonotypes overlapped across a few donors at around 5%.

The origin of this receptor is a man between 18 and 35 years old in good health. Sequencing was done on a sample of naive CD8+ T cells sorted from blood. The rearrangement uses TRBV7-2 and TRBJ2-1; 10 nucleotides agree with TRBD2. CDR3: CASSLQREGLDNEQFF. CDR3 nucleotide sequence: TGTGCCAGCAGCTTACAGCGGGAGGGCCTAGACAATGAGCAGTTCTTC.